The 29 T cell receptor beta chains given below trace back to one sample, sequenced in a study of patients and donors after allogeneic stem cell transplantation. Using its own MiXCR run on the RT-PCR reads, TCRdb lists one record per CDR3 protein. The repertoire includes about a million distinct CDR3 sequences, under 20% of them detected once, and 5% to 6.5% sits in the top ten. The sequenced sample consisted of blood, either unsorted or a sorted T cell fraction (not recorded which). Receptors originate from a human donor who was either an allogeneic HSCT recipient or a stem cell or donor lymphocyte infusion donor (not recorded which). It is not recorded whose cells these are; they may come from a transplant donor.

CDR3 coding DNA: TGTGCCACCAGTGTTGGGGACAGGGGGCGGTGGGAGACCCAGTACTTC. It yields the protein CATSVGDRGRWETQYF. The V call is TRBV24-1, the J call TRBJ2-5; 12 nucleotides line up with TRBD1. CDR3 size: 16 residues. Losses at the gene ends were 5 bases for V and 5 bases for J; bases not matched to a gene: 8. In germline, CDR1 is KGHDR, CDR2 SFDVKD.

The table lists this clonotype with a few counts. This chain uses TRBV7-3 with TRBJ2-5, with TRBD2 as a possible D gene (6 bases). Per the germline V gene, CDR1 is SGHTA and CDR2 is FQGTGA. The CDR3 runs 14 residues. Deletions cut 2 bases from V and 5 bases from J, with 12 bases between. The CDR3: CASSLGGNRETQYF. In DNA, the CDR3 is TGTGCCAGCAGCTTAGGGGGGAATCGGGAGACCCAGTACTTC.

This clonotype has a handful of counts. This chain joins TRBV20-1 and TRBJ2-1; D possibly matches TRBD1 or TRBD2 (5 bases each). Germline values: CDR1 DFQATT, CDR2 SNEGSKA (reference sequence). Trimming took 5 bases from V and 1 from J, leaving 12 bases between them. The CDR3 runs to 14 residues. CDR3 sequence: CSAQGRGSYNEQFF. CDR3 bases: TGCAGTGCTCAGGGCCGGGGTTCCTACAATGAGCAGTTCTTC.

This clonotype was found a few times. The DNA for the CDR3 is TGTGCCAGCAGTTTGGGGACAAGGGGCTCTGGGGCCAACGTCCTGACTTTC. It encodes CASSLGTRGSGANVLTF. J is TRBJ2-6 and V is TRBV12-3 or TRBV12-4, with D perhaps matching TRBD1 (6 bases). Trimming cost V 3 bases and J 0 bases, with 12 bases left between them. CDR3 length: 17 amino acids.

CDR3 residues: CASSLSDRVMGQYF. The CDR3 DNA follows: TGTGCCAGCAGTTTATCGGACAGGGTGATGGGGCAGTACTTC. This chain links TRBV12-3 or TRBV12-4 with TRBJ2-7, with 8 bases aligning to TRBD1. The junction had 9 bases not matched to a gene; V was cut back by 2 bases and J by 9 bases. The CDR3 runs 14 residues.

This clonotype was detected ten times or more. The V gene is TRBV29-1, the J gene TRBJ1-1, with 10 bases identical to TRBD1. The V segment lost 6 bases and the J segment 1 base; nucleotides outside the gene matches: 8. This CDR3 is built from 15 residues. Per germline, CDR1 SQVTM and CDR2 ANQGSEA. The CDR3 loop is CSVRQGAGGNTEAFF. The CDR3 bases are TGCAGCGTCCGACAGGGGGCTGGGGGGAACACTGAAGCTTTCTTT.

V usage is TRBV7-8 and J usage is TRBJ2-1, with D perhaps TRBD2 (6 bases). CDR3 size: 14 residues. CDR1 and CDR2 from the germline V gene are SGHVS and FQNEAQ. V was cut by 2 bases and J by 5 bases, with 10 bases left in between. The CDR3 spells CASSLKRADNEQFF. DNA of the CDR3: TGTGCCAGCAGCTTAAAGCGGGCTGACAATGAGCAGTTCTTC.

The V and J genes are TRBV5-1 and TRBJ2-6; D gene unclear. In germline, CDR1 is SGHRS, CDR2 YFSETQ. This CDR3 contains 13 residues. Trimming took 6 bases from V and 3 from J, leaving 7 bases between them. CDR3 coding DNA: TGCGCCAGCACGGATGGTGGGGCCAACGTCCTGACTTTC. Protein sequence: CASTDGGANVLTF.

This clonotype was detected only a few times. V and J are TRBV13 and TRBJ2-2; 8 positions match TRBD2. The CDR3 consists of 17 residues. Germline CDR1 is PRHDT and CDR2 is FYEKMQ (reference sequence). Losses at the gene ends were 3 bases for V and 2 bases for J; bases not matched to a gene: 8. CDR3 nucleotide sequence: TGTGCCAGCAGCTTGGAAACACTAGCGGAAAACACCGGGGAGCTGTTTTTT. Its protein is CASSLETLAENTGELFF.

The chain carries TRBV7-9 and TRBJ2-1; 10 bases agree with TRBD2. With V trimmed by 4 bases and J by 6 bases, 9 bases remained unmatched. Per germline, CDR1 SEHNR and CDR2 FQNEAQ (reference sequence). The length of the CDR3 is 16 residues. The CDR3: CASSSQAGGPFNEQFF. As DNA, the CDR3 is TGTGCCAGCAGCTCACAAGCGGGAGGGCCTTTCAATGAGCAGTTCTTC.

The chain has TRBV5-1 and TRBJ2-7, with 15 bases aligning to TRBD2. Per the germline V gene, CDR1 is SGHRS and CDR2 is YFSETQ. The CDR3 length is 15 residues. The ends lost 4 bases at V and 3 bases at J; junction bases unmatched: 2. The CDR3 spells CASSGTSGRNYEQYF. The CDR3 DNA is TGCGCCAGCAGCGGGACTAGCGGGAGGAACTACGAGCAGTACTTC.

The chain recombines TRBV6-5 with TRBJ2-2; D unresolved. The V and J ends lost 0 bases and 4 bases respectively, with 9 bases between them. The germline gives CDR1 MNHEY, CDR2 SVGAGI. The CDR3 contains 15 residues. CDR3 protein: CASSYSPGFTGELFF. Here the CDR3 DNA reads TGTGCCAGCAGTTACTCCCCAGGCTTCACCGGGGAGCTGTTTTTT.

This clonotype has a handful of counts. This chain joins TRBV12-3 or TRBV12-4 and TRBJ1-1; D gene ambiguous. This CDR3 contains 11 residues. V lost 3 bases, J lost 10 bases, and 9 bases lay in between. The CDR3 DNA sequence: TGTGCCAGCAGTTTCGGGGTCCCAGCTTTCTTT. Its translation: CASSFGVPAFF.

J is TRBJ2-7 and V is TRBV4-3, with 8 bases identical to TRBD1. The length of the CDR3 is 14 residues. Trimming cost V 3 bases and J 7 bases; bases outside gene matches: 8. Germline V gene sequence: CDR1 LGHNA, CDR2 YSLEER. This chain's CDR3 is CASSQDRVLGEQYF. CDR3 bases: TGCGCCAGCAGCCAGGACAGGGTTTTGGGAGAGCAGTACTTC.

This chain links TRBV27 with TRBJ1-6; D uncertain. The V gene's germline CDR1 is MNHEY and CDR2 SMNVEV (reference sequence). The CDR3 runs to 15 residues. Trimming took off 1 base at V and 0 bases at J, with 4 bases between the two ends. The CDR3 is CASSLWSSYNSPLHF. The CDR3 region has the DNA TGTGCCAGCAGTTTATGGAGCTCCTATAATTCACCCCTCCACTTT.

The chain uses TRBV29-1 and TRBJ2-7; possibly TRBD1 or TRBD2 for D (5 bases each). Germline V gene sequence: CDR1 SQVTM, CDR2 ANQGSEA. The V end lost 7 bases, the J end lost 7 bases, and 17 bases lay between the germline ends. The CDR3 contains 12 residues. The CDR3 nucleotides are TGCAGCGCACGGGACGGTTTGACTGAGCAGTACTTC. It encodes CSARDGLTEQYF.

J is TRBJ1-4 and V is TRBV12-3 or TRBV12-4, with TRBD1 matching over 7 bases. V shed 2 bases and J 5 bases; nucleotides not matched to a gene: 5. The CDR3 has 15 amino acids. The CDR3 is CASSLRGRGNEKLFF. The CDR3 coding sequence is TGTGCCAGCAGTTTACGGGGCAGGGGGAATGAAAAACTGTTTTTT.

In DNA form, the CDR3 reads TGTGCCAGCACACTTTCAGAAGGGGGGCTCTACAATGAGCAGTTCTTC. Translation gives CASTLSEGGLYNEQFF. The gene calls are TRBV6-2 or TRBV6-3 and TRBJ2-1; D tentatively fits TRBD1 or TRBD2 (6 bases each). The CDR3 has 16 amino acids. Trimming removed 7 bases at V and 3 bases at J, with 19 bases between. Germline V CDR1 and CDR2: MNHEY, SVGEGT.

This clonotype was found a few times. The chain combines TRBV2 with TRBJ2-1, with 8 positions matching TRBD2. After removal of 7 bases from V and 7 bases from J, the junction contained 12 bases not matched to a gene. Germline CDR1 SNHLY, CDR2 FYNNEI. CDR3 length equals 15 residues. Here the CDR3 DNA reads TGTGCCAGCATCCGGGATCGGGGGGGCGGGAATGAGCAGTTCTTC. This gives the protein CASIRDRGGGNEQFF.

This clonotype was seen a handful of times. One end of the junction does not line up with germline, which may come from a read error. The chain is built from TRBV6-1 and TRBJ2-1; 12 bases match TRBD2. The CDR3 spans 11 residues. Per germline, CDR1 MNHNS and CDR2 SASEGT. CDR3 region: CASSPGTSGLF. CDR3 nucleotide sequence: TGTGCCAGCAGCCCCGGGACTAGCGGGCTCTTC.

This clonotype was picked up a small number of times. The CDR3 bases are TGCAGTGCCCAGACAGGCTCTGGAAACACCATATATTTT. Amino acids: CSAQTGSGNTIYF. The chain carries TRBV20-1 and TRBJ1-3; tentative D call: TRBD1 (6 bases). This CDR3 region has 13 residues. Germline loops: CDR1 DFQATT, CDR2 SNEGSKA (reference sequence). Trimming removed 6 bases from V and 0 bases from J, with 9 bases in between.

The chain combines TRBV7-2 with TRBJ2-5; 8 bases match TRBD2. The CDR3 contains 15 residues. Losses at the gene ends were 5 bases for V and 4 bases for J; bases not matched to a gene: 9. Germline V gene data show CDR1 as SGHTA and CDR2 as FQGNSA. The CDR3 bases are TGTGCCAGCAGCCCCGGGGGGGGGGCAGGAGAGACCCAGTACTTC. Translating gives CASSPGGGAGETQYF.

The sample holds a few counts of this clonotype. This chain connects TRBV2 to TRBJ1-6, with 8 bases fitting TRBD1. The V segment lost 6 bases and the J segment 3 bases; nucleotides outside the gene matches: 4. This CDR3 has 15 amino acids. CDR1 and CDR2 (germline): SNHLY, FYNNEI. CDR3 sequence: CASRGQANYNSPLHF. CDR3 DNA sequence: TGTGCCAGCAGGGGACAGGCAAACTATAATTCACCCCTCCACTTT.

The chain carries TRBV24-1 and TRBJ2-3; 10 positions match TRBD2. The CDR3 is 17 residues long. After removal of 0 bases from V and 8 bases from J, the junction contained 10 bases not matched to a gene. The germline gives CDR1 KGHDR, CDR2 SFDVKD. CDR3 sequence reads: CATSDLNSGGIRGTQYF. The CDR3 DNA follows: TGTGCCACCAGTGATTTGAATAGCGGGGGGATCCGAGGTACGCAGTATTTT.

The sample holds a few counts of this clonotype. The rearrangement links TRBV29-1 to TRBJ2-1, with unresolved D. The germline V gene encodes CDR1 SQVTM and CDR2 ANQGSEA. The CDR3 totals 10 residues. Trimming took 8 bases from V and 5 from J, leaving 7 bases between them. For the CDR3, the DNA is TGCAGCCGGCCACACAATGAGCAGTTCTTC. Amino acid sequence: CSRPHNEQFF.

This rearrangement joins TRBV2 to TRBJ2-7, with TRBD1 matching 11 bases. V trimming: 11 bases; J trimming: 2 bases; junction bases outside the gene matches: 2. Germline assignment: CDR1 SNHLY and CDR2 FYNNEI. There are 12 residues in the CDR3. The CDR3 DNA sequence: TGTGCCGGGGGACAGGGGGCCTACGAGCAGTACTTC. This translates into CAGGQGAYEQYF.

The rearrangement joins TRBV5-1 to TRBJ1-1; D uncertain. The CDR3 is 12 amino acids. CDR1 and CDR2 (germline): SGHRS, YFSETQ. Trimming cost V 2 bases and J 8 bases, with 10 bases left between them. CDR3 in amino acids: CASSLGVAEAFF. As DNA, the CDR3 is TGCGCCAGCAGCTTAGGAGTAGCAGAAGCTTTCTTT.

This clonotype was detected only a few times. CDR3 loop: CASSLRGTLREQYF. The DNA of the CDR3 is TGTGCCAGCAGCTTGCGTGGGACACTCCGAGAGCAGTACTTC. The chain has TRBV5-6 and TRBJ2-7, with a tentative D call TRBD1 (6 bases). CDR3 length: 14 amino acids. V was pared by 1 base and J by 7 bases, with 15 bases between. Germline CDR1 SGHDT, CDR2 YYEEEE.

This clonotype occurred a few times. V is TRBV20-1 and J is TRBJ2-7; 9 bases match TRBD1. Germline values: CDR1 DFQATT, CDR2 SNEGSKA (reference sequence). V shed 3 bases, J shed 3 bases, and the junction held 9 bases outside the gene matches. CDR3 length: 15 amino acids. CDR3 in amino acids: CSASRGQGVFYEQYF. For the CDR3, the DNA is TGCAGTGCTAGTCGGGGACAGGGCGTCTTCTACGAGCAGTACTTC.